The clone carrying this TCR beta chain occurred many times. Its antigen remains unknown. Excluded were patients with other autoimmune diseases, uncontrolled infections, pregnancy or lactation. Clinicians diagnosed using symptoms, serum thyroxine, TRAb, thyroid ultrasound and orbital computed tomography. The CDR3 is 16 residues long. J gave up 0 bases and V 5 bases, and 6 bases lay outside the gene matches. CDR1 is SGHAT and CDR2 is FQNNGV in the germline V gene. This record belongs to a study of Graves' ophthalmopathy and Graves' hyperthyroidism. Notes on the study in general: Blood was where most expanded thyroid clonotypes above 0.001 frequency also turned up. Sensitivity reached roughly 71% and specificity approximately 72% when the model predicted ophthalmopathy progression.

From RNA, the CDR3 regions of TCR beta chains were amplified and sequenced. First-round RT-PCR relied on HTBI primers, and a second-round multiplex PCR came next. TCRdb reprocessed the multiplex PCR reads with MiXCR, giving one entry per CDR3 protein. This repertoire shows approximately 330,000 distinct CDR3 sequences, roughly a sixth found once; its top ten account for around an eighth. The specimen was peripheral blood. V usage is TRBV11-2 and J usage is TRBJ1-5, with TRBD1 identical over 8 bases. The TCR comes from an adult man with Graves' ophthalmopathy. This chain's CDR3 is CASSTGTGHSNQPQHF. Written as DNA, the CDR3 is TGTGCCAGCAGCACAGGGACAGGCCATAGCAATCAGCCCCAGCATTTT.